Presented here are 20 T cell receptor beta chains from one specimen sequenced in a study of T cells in localized non-small cell lung cancer. Assay used: immunoSEQ multiplex PCR; TCRdb lists only in-frame clones, some missing. The sample records tens of thousands of clones, approximately 86% being singletons. Sequences were derived from peripheral blood, sampled before any cancer treatment. All receptors derive from a man between 40 and 70 years old with stage I lung adenocarcinoma.

The chain couples TRBV7-3 to TRBJ2-3; 7 positions match TRBD1. V shed 2 bases and J 4 bases; nucleotides not matched to a gene: 0. CDR3 length equals 13 residues. The germline gives CDR1 SGHTA, CDR2 FQGTGA. The DNA of the CDR3 is TGTGCCAGCAGCTTACAGGGGGCAGATACGCAGTATTTT. Translated: CASSLQGADTQYF.

The genes are TRBV6-1 and TRBJ2-1; D is unresolved. Trimming took 1 base from V and 5 from J, leaving 9 bases between them. CDR1 and CDR2 (germline): MNHNS, SASEGT. The CDR3 contains 14 residues. This CDR3 is CASSEVSEDNEQFF. Written as DNA, the CDR3 is TGTGCCAGCAGTGAAGTCTCAGAAGACAATGAGCAGTTCTTC.

The chain is built from TRBV10-3 and TRBJ2-7, with D hard to call. The CDR3 has 13 amino acids. The germline V and J ends were trimmed by 7 bases and 2 bases, with 12 bases remaining between them. The germline gives CDR1 ENHRY, CDR2 SYGVKD. The CDR3 reads CAIKGDSPYEQYF. The DNA for the CDR3 is TGTGCCATCAAGGGTGATTCCCCCTACGAGCAGTACTTC.

Only one count was recorded for this clone. The chain recombines TRBV28 with TRBJ1-6; a weak D match, TRBD1 (5 bases). The CDR3 length is 13 residues. Trimming removed 10 bases from V and 9 bases from J, with 16 bases in between. Germline V gives CDR1 MDHEN, CDR2 SYDVKM. CDR3 in amino acids: CATHREGVSPLHF. The CDR3 DNA reads TGTGCCACCCACCGGGAAGGGGTTTCACCCCTCCACTTT.

CDR3 nucleotides: TGTGCCAGTAGTGTGCGAGGTAGCACAGATACGCAGTATTTT. This translates into CASSVRGSTDTQYF. The V call is TRBV19, the J call TRBJ2-3; the D is unclear. Germline CDR1 reads LNHDA; CDR2 reads SQIVND (reference sequence). Trimming shortened V by 5 bases and J by 0 bases, and 9 bases separated the two germline ends. The CDR3 totals 14 residues. Full variable domain (missing parts from reference TRBV19 and TRBJ2-3): DGGITQSPKYLFRKEGQNVTLSCEQNLNHDAMYWYRQDPGQGLRLIYYSQIVNDFQKGDIAEGYSVSREKKESFPLTVTSAQKNPTAFYLCASSVRGSTDTQYFGPGTRLTVL.

The chain employs TRBV27 and TRBJ1-1, with 9 bases aligning to TRBD1. The CDR3 is made up of 17 amino acids. Germline V CDR1 and CDR2: MNHEY, SMNVEV (reference sequence). Trimming removed 5 bases from V and 3 bases from J; junction bases left unmatched: 13. The CDR3 DNA sequence: TGTGCCAGCAGTCTACAGGGGGCGAAAGGTTTGGACACTGAAGCTTTCTTT. Its translation is CASSLQGAKGLDTEAFF.

CDR3 bases: TGTGCCAGCAGCTTAAGTAGTTCATGGAACAATGAGCAGTTCTTC. Translation: CASSLSSSWNNEQFF. The chain is built from TRBV5-4 and TRBJ2-1; D remains unclear. Trimming took off 2 bases at V and 5 bases at J, with 14 bases between the two ends. The CDR3 consists of 15 residues. CDR1 and CDR2 (germline): SGHNT, YYREEE (reference sequence).

The chain joins TRBV28 to TRBJ2-6; TRBD2 aligns across 7 bases. The CDR3 is 17 amino acids. Germline assignment: CDR1 MDHEN and CDR2 SYDVKM. Germline trimming cut 3 bases from V and 1 base from J; bases unmatched to any gene: 6. CDR3 sequence (DNA): TGTGCCAGCAGTTTCCCCGGGACTACATCTGGGGCCAACGTCCTGACTTTC. Translated, it gives CASSFPGTTSGANVLTF.

CDR3 sequence: CASSLESLAGGYNEQFF. CDR3 DNA: TGTGCCAGCAGCTTAGAATCGCTAGCGGGAGGGTACAATGAGCAGTTCTTC. J is TRBJ2-1 and V is TRBV7-6, with 12 positions matching TRBD2. With V trimmed by 1 base and J by 4 bases, 5 bases remained unmatched. The germline CDR1 and CDR2 sequences are SGHVS and FNYEAQ. This CDR3 region has 17 residues.

The rearrangement uses TRBV6-5 and TRBJ1-3; D is undetermined. The V end lost 7 bases, the J end lost 2 bases, and 9 bases lay between the germline ends. The CDR3 is made up of 13 amino acids. Germline V gene data show CDR1 as MNHEY and CDR2 as SVGAGI. The chain's CDR3 is CASTNLPGNTIYF. The CDR3 bases are TGTGCCAGCACCAACTTACCTGGAAACACCATATATTTT.

The chain is built from TRBV2 and TRBJ1-1; weak D call: TRBD1 (5 bases). This CDR3 region has 14 residues. The V end lost 5 bases, the J end lost 2 bases, and 12 bases lay between the germline ends. The V gene's germline CDR1 is SNHLY and CDR2 FYNNEI. CDR3 region: CASSPRRVNTEAFF. In DNA form, the CDR3 reads TGTGCCAGCAGTCCCCGCAGGGTTAACACTGAAGCTTTCTTT.

This clone was found once. The gene calls are TRBV9 and TRBJ2-7, with a tentative D call TRBD1 (6 bases). This CDR3 region has 14 residues. Per germline, CDR1 SGDLS and CDR2 YYNGEE. Trimming removed 1 base at V and 0 bases at J, with 8 bases between. DNA of the CDR3: TGTGCCAGCAGCGTAACAGGGAGCTCCTACGAGCAGTACTTC. It encodes CASSVTGSSYEQYF. Full variable domain (missing parts from reference TRBV9 and TRBJ2-7): DSGVTQTPKHLITATGQRVTLRCSPRSGDLSVYWYQQSLDQGLQFLIQYYNGEERAKGNILERFSAQQFPDLHSELNLSSLELGDSALYFCASSVTGSSYEQYFGPGTRLTVT.

This clone counts as medium-sized. The chain links TRBV30 to TRBJ1-1, with D hard to call. Per germline, CDR1 GTSNPN and CDR2 SVGIG (reference sequence). This CDR3 contains 13 residues. V was shortened by 3 bases and J by 4 bases, with 12 bases between the two germline ends. The CDR3 DNA sequence: TGTGCCTGGAGGGAAATAGGAGCCACTGAAGCTTTCTTT. Its protein product is CAWREIGATEAFF.

This chain connects TRBV7-9 to TRBJ2-1, with 14 bases aligning to TRBD2. Germline V gene data show CDR1 as SEHNR and CDR2 as FQNEAQ (reference sequence). V gave up 7 bases and J gave up 1 base; unmatched junction bases: 3. The CDR3 length is 16 residues. The CDR3, as DNA: TGTGCCAGCACAGGACTAGCGGGAGGATCCTACAATGAGCAGTTCTTC. Translating it yields CASTGLAGGSYNEQFF.

The chain joins TRBV4-2 to TRBJ2-1; D gene uncertain. The CDR3 spans 15 residues. V gave up 1 base and J gave up 0 bases, with 7 bases separating them. Looked up from germline, CDR1 is LGHNA and CDR2 is YNFKEQ. The CDR3 sequence: CASSQVGPSYNEQFF. Here the CDR3 DNA reads TGTGCCAGCAGCCAAGTAGGGCCCTCCTACAATGAGCAGTTCTTC.

This sequence joins TRBV5-4 and TRBJ2-5, with 7 bases aligning to TRBD2. The CDR3 is 14 residues long. The V segment lost 0 bases and the J segment 5 bases; nucleotides outside the gene matches: 4. Germline V gives CDR1 SGHNT, CDR2 YYREEE (reference sequence). The CDR3 sequence is CASSLGTSPETQYF. CDR3 bases: TGTGCCAGCAGCTTGGGGACTAGTCCGGAGACCCAGTACTTC.

This clone was found once. V usage is TRBV19 and J usage is TRBJ1-5; D is ambiguous. Trimming took off 10 bases at V and 1 base at J, with 14 bases between the two ends. The germline gives CDR1 LNHDA, CDR2 SQIVND (reference sequence). The CDR3 sequence is 14 residues long. The CDR3 DNA reads TGTGCCACCACACTAGCGATAAGCAATCAGCCCCAGCATTTT. Protein: CATTLAISNQPQHF.

The rearrangement joins TRBV19 to TRBJ1-1; D remains unclear. The CDR3 is made up of 15 amino acids. V shed 3 bases and J shed 0 bases, with 11 bases lying between them. The V gene's germline CDR1 is LNHDA and CDR2 SQIVND (reference sequence). This CDR3 is CASSMWGGMNTEAFF. In DNA, the CDR3 is TGTGCCAGTAGTATGTGGGGAGGGATGAACACTGAAGCTTTCTTT.

This clone was seen a handful of times. The chain has TRBV6-4 and TRBJ2-1; D tentatively reads TRBD1 or TRBD2 (5 bases each). In germline, CDR1 is MRHNA, CDR2 SNTAGT. Trimming removed 3 bases at V and 1 base at J, with 10 bases between. The CDR3 has 15 amino acids. CDR3 residues: CASSEGDPSYNEQFF. CDR3 in DNA: TGTGCCAGCAGTGAGGGGGACCCGTCCTACAATGAGCAGTTCTTC.

V is TRBV7-3 and J is TRBJ2-7; D call uncertain. CDR1 is SGHTA, CDR2 FQGTGA, per germline. CDR3 length: 11 residues. The V end was cut by 4 bases, the J end by 5 bases, with 6 bases between. The CDR3 is CASSCSDEQYF. The DNA of the CDR3 is TGTGCCAGCAGCTGTTCTGACGAGCAGTACTTC.